One sample yielded the 2 T cell receptor beta chains listed below, sequenced in a study of OX40 agonist ivuxolimab in advanced cancers. Measured with immunoSEQ multiplex PCR; TCRdb has only the in-frame clones, and not every one. This table holds about 40,000 clones, more than 70% found once. The sequenced sample was CD4+ or CD8+ T cells sorted from blood, obtained in a trial of the OX40 agonist ivuxolimab. The receptors were gathered from an adult with an advanced solid tumor such as melanoma, head and neck, liver or kidney cancer.

J is TRBJ2-3 and V is TRBV5-1; no definite D call. CDR3 length equals 18 residues. Germline-derived CDR1 and CDR2 are SGHRS and YFSETQ. V lost 1 base and J 0 bases, leaving 18 bases between the germline ends. The CDR3 here is CASSLTFLREASTDTQYF. In DNA, the CDR3 is TGCGCCAGCAGCTTGACCTTCCTTAGGGAAGCTAGCACAGATACGCAGTATTTT.

The rearrangement links TRBV6-1 to TRBJ1-2; D call uncertain. CDR3 size: 10 residues. CDR1 and CDR2 (germline): MNHNS, SASEGT. V shed 7 bases and J shed 5 bases, with 5 bases lying between them. The CDR3 reads CASNGYGYTF. CDR3 DNA: TGTGCCAGCAACGGATATGGCTACACCTTC.